Listed below are T cell receptor beta chains from one sample, sequenced in a study of blood T cell repertoires in COVID-19. The data were produced by immunoSEQ multiplex PCR, yet TCRdb's version contains in-frame clones alone and is incomplete. The data hold about 200,000 clones, with around 84% observed a single time. The sample taken for sequencing was PBMCs or T cells enriched from blood (not recorded which). These receptors were taken from a woman under 40 who had been exposed to COVID-19. The CDR3 runs from the conserved cysteine through the conserved F or W. The D gene is left open where the match is weak. A clone size is listed for some rows: how often the clone was seen (once, few, many), or a class if it is expanded.

j_call: TRBJ1-3; clone_size: .; d_call: .; v_call: TRBV5-5; cdr3_nt: TGTGCCAGCAGCGCAGGCACGGGAGGTGGAAACACCATATATTTT; cdr3_aa: CASSAGTGGGNTIYF
j_call: TRBJ1-5; clone_size: .; d_call: TRBD1; v_call: TRBV6-5; cdr3_nt: TGTGCCACCACGGACAGGGGGGAGGCTCAGCCCCAGCATTTT; cdr3_aa: CATTDRGEAQPQHF
j_call: TRBJ1-3; clone_size: .; d_call: TRBD1; v_call: TRBV10-1; cdr3_nt: TGCGCCAGTATGGACAGGGATGGAAACACCATATATTTT; cdr3_aa: CASMDRDGNTIYF
j_call: TRBJ2-7; clone_size: .; d_call: TRBD1; v_call: TRBV29-1; cdr3_nt: TGCAGCGTTGATAGACAGGGGGATCACGAGCAGTACTTC; cdr3_aa: CSVDRQGDHEQYF
j_call: TRBJ1-6; clone_size: .; d_call: TRBD1; v_call: TRBV6-5; cdr3_nt: TGTGCCAGCAGCCTCCGGGACAGGATGAATTCACCCCTCCACTTT; cdr3_aa: CASSLRDRMNSPLHF
j_call: TRBJ2-7; clone_size: .; d_call: .; v_call: TRBV7-2; cdr3_nt: TGTGCCAGCAGCTTAGGGACTCGCCTAGCCGAGCAGTACTTC; cdr3_aa: CASSLGTRLAEQYF
j_call: TRBJ1-2; clone_size: .; d_call: TRBD1; v_call: TRBV5-4; cdr3_nt: TGTGCCAGCAGCTTTGGGACAGGGAAGGGGGGCTACACCTTC; cdr3_aa: CASSFGTGKGGYTF
j_call: TRBJ1-4; clone_size: .; d_call: .; v_call: TRBV27; cdr3_nt: TGTGCCAGCAGTTTTTCCGGGTATGAAAAACTGTTTTTT; cdr3_aa: CASSFSGYEKLFF
j_call: TRBJ2-6; clone_size: .; d_call: .; v_call: TRBV7-9; cdr3_nt: TGTGCCAGCAGCTTGAATACAGGGCCCGGGGCCAACGTCCTGACTTTC; cdr3_aa: CASSLNTGPGANVLTF
j_call: TRBJ1-4; clone_size: .; d_call: TRBD1; v_call: TRBV29-1; cdr3_nt: TGCAGCGGAGGGACAGGTTTTGAAAAACTGTTTTTT; cdr3_aa: CSGGTGFEKLFF
j_call: TRBJ1-3; clone_size: once; d_call: TRBD1; v_call: TRBV5-4; cdr3_nt: TGTGCCAGCAGCTTGCCGGGGACAGCTGGAAACACCATATATTTT; cdr3_aa: CASSLPGTAGNTIYF
j_call: TRBJ2-1; clone_size: .; d_call: TRBD2; v_call: TRBV27; cdr3_nt: TGTGCCAGCAGACCTACTAGCGGGGGTATTAGAAATGAGCAGTTCTTC; cdr3_aa: CASRPTSGGIRNEQFF
j_call: TRBJ2-1; clone_size: .; d_call: TRBD1; v_call: TRBV4-1; cdr3_nt: TGCGCCAGCAGCCACCCCGGGACAGGGGAAAATGAGCAGTTCTTC; cdr3_aa: CASSHPGTGENEQFF
j_call: TRBJ1-3; clone_size: .; d_call: .; v_call: TRBV7-3; cdr3_nt: TGTGCCACCAAGCCGGGGGGCCGGGACACGCGCCTGAATTCTGGAAACACCATATATTTT; cdr3_aa: CATKPGGRDTRLNSGNTIYF
j_call: TRBJ1-2; clone_size: .; d_call: .; v_call: TRBV19; cdr3_nt: TGTGCCAGTATCCCTCCGGGACTGTATGGCTACACCTTC; cdr3_aa: CASIPPGLYGYTF